This T cell receptor beta chain stems from a study of T cell repertoires in cytomegalovirus infection. Study at large: Public TCR beta signatures indicated both CMV infection and matching HLA type. The study, taken as a whole, reports: There were HLA-C-restricted CMV-specific TCR beta clonotypes dominating the ex vivo response.

This clonotype was detected many times. Its antigen is not identified. One entry per CDR3 protein, called by TCRdb with MiXCR from the reads. The sample has just under 300,000 distinct CDR3 sequences, 9.6% seen once. The sample comprised PBMCs. This clonotype was obtained from a human donor in good health (CMV status not recorded). Some clones in this sample may be carry-over from other donors' samples.

The DNA of the CDR3 is TGTGCCAGCAGCACTTACAGGGATCTCTCCTATGGCTACACCTTC. Its protein product is CASSTYRDLSYGYTF. The chain has TRBV7-2 and TRBJ1-2, with D possibly being TRBD1 (6 bases). Germline CDR1 SGHTA, CDR2 FQGNSA. The CDR3 has 15 amino acids. V was trimmed by 5 bases and J by 4 bases, leaving 17 bases between them.